What follows are 18 T cell receptor beta chains derived from one specimen sequenced in a study of cytomegalovirus exposure and HLA in healthy donors. The study ran its PCR with 60 Vbeta and 13 Jbeta primers. The method was immunoSEQ multiplex PCR; TCRdb's version includes in-frame clones alone and lacks a portion of them. The data show roughly 150,000 clones, around 80% seen once. The specimen was PBMCs. The receptors derive from a man younger than 35 in good health and CMV-seronegative.

V is TRBV27 and J is TRBJ2-6; D is possibly TRBD2 (5 bases). Germline V gene lookup returns CDR1 MNHEY and CDR2 SMNVEV (reference sequence). This CDR3 has 14 residues. V was shortened by 7 bases and J by 4 bases, with 11 bases between the two germline ends. CDR3 protein: CASNPGIGANVLTF. DNA of the CDR3: TGTGCCAGCAATCCGGGGATCGGGGCCAACGTCCTGACTTTC.

This sequence joins TRBV7-9 and TRBJ2-3; 10 bases line up with TRBD2. Germline assignment: CDR1 SEHNR and CDR2 FQNEAQ (reference sequence). The CDR3 totals 16 residues. The J segment lost 5 bases and the V segment lost 4 bases, leaving 9 bases of the junction unmatched. The CDR3 loop reads CASSSASGSVRDTQYF. CDR3 in DNA: TGTGCCAGCAGCTCAGCTAGCGGGAGTGTAAGAGATACGCAGTATTTT.

The J gene is TRBJ2-6, the V gene TRBV7-8, with a tentative D call TRBD1 (6 bases). The ends were cut back, 5 bases at V and 4 bases at J, with 15 bases in the middle. The V gene's germline CDR1 is SGHVS and CDR2 FQNEAQ. This CDR3 region has 16 residues. CDR3 protein: CASSRKGVPGANVLTF. The CDR3 DNA follows: TGTGCCAGCAGCCGAAAGGGGGTCCCCGGGGCCAACGTCCTGACTTTC.

This clone showed up just a few times. The chain is built from TRBV25-1 and TRBJ1-1; perhaps TRBD1 as D (6 bases). The CDR3 extends over 13 amino acids. V lost 1 base, J lost 7 bases, and 10 bases lay in between. Germline V gene sequence: CDR1 MGHDK, CDR2 SYGVNS. Here the CDR3 reads CASSEWGHLEAFF. DNA of the CDR3: TGTGCCAGCAGTGAATGGGGACACCTTGAAGCTTTCTTT.

V usage is TRBV6-5 and J usage is TRBJ1-2, with 9 positions matching TRBD1. CDR3 length equals 13 residues. CDR1 is MNHEY and CDR2 is SVGAGI in the germline V gene. V trimming: 6 bases; J trimming: 7 bases; junction bases outside the gene matches: 6. CDR3 DNA sequence: TGTGCCAGCAGGCCCGCGACAGGGGGTGGCTACACCTTC. Protein sequence: CASRPATGGGYTF.

This chain connects TRBV27 to TRBJ2-7; 7 nucleotides line up with TRBD2. This CDR3 comprises 15 residues. CDR1 and CDR2 from the germline V gene are MNHEY and SMNVEV (reference sequence). J was trimmed by 5 bases and V by 4 bases; bases with no gene match: 11. CDR3 bases: TGTGCCAGCAGTTCCGTTGGGGCGGGAGAACACGAGCAGTACTTC. Protein sequence: CASSSVGAGEHEQYF.

This clone was seen a few times. This chain joins TRBV27 and TRBJ2-7; D possibly corresponds to TRBD2 (6 bases). V was clipped by 4 bases and J by 0 bases, with 13 bases between them. The CDR3 runs 15 residues. Looked up from germline, CDR1 is MNHEY and CDR2 is SMNVEV (reference sequence). For the CDR3, the DNA is TGTGCCAGCAGTTCCGAGGGACTGGGCTCCTACGAGCAGTACTTC. The encoded protein is CASSSEGLGSYEQYF.

This clone was recorded once. The V call is TRBV4-3, the J call TRBJ2-5; tentative D call: TRBD2 (6 bases). V was trimmed by 2 bases and J by 4 bases, leaving 11 bases between them. CDR3 length equals 14 residues. Germline CDR1 reads LGHNA; CDR2 reads YSLEER. As DNA, the CDR3 is TGCGCCAGCAGCCAAAGCGGGCGCGGAGAGACCCAGTACTTC. Translating it yields CASSQSGRGETQYF.

This clone was counted between two and nine times. The chain carries TRBV7-2 and TRBJ2-2; D call uncertain. This CDR3 is built from 16 residues. V was pared by 8 bases and J by 1 base, with 17 bases between. The germline gives CDR1 SGHTA, CDR2 FQGNSA. This chain's CDR3 is CASDGARPLNTGELFF. The CDR3 DNA reads TGTGCCAGCGACGGCGCGAGGCCGTTGAACACCGGGGAGCTGTTTTTT.

This sequence joins TRBV2 and TRBJ2-1; 10 bases line up with TRBD2. Unmatched junction bases numbered 11, after V lost 6 bases and J lost 9 bases. The CDR3 runs 15 residues. Germline-derived CDR1 and CDR2 are SNHLY and FYNNEI. CDR3 loop: CASSPDLAGAGEQFF. The CDR3 DNA reads as TGTGCCAGCAGCCCCGACCTAGCGGGAGCTGGTGAGCAGTTCTTC.

This clone was recorded only once. The rearrangement joins TRBV25-1 to TRBJ2-1; 9 bases match TRBD1. Germline lookup yields CDR1 MGHDK and CDR2 SYGVNS. The CDR3 length is 13 residues. Trimming cost V 10 bases and J 3 bases; bases outside gene matches: 4. In nucleotides, the CDR3 is TGTGCCACCCTGGGACAGGGCTACAATGAGCAGTTCTTC. This sequence encodes CATLGQGYNEQFF.

The rearrangement links TRBV5-4 to TRBJ2-7; 7 bases match TRBD2. V gave up 4 bases and J gave up 2 bases; unmatched junction bases: 18. The CDR3 has 18 residues. Germline CDR1 reads SGHNT; CDR2 reads YYREEE (reference sequence). CDR3 DNA sequence: TGTGCCAGCAGCCCAGGGACGGGGTTGGGGGGGGTGACCTACGAGCAGTACTTC. This gives the protein CASSPGTGLGGVTYEQYF.

The J gene is TRBJ2-7, the V gene TRBV25-1; tentative D call: TRBD1 (5 bases). With 6 bases removed from V and 0 bases from J, the gap between germline ends came to 12 bases. The CDR3 is made up of 14 amino acids. Germline-derived CDR1 and CDR2 are MGHDK and SYGVNS. CDR3 amino acids: CASRDFDSSYEQYF. DNA for the CDR3: TGTGCCAGCAGGGATTTTGACAGCTCCTACGAGCAGTACTTC.

This clone was found once. This chain uses TRBV19 with TRBJ2-7; TRBD1 agrees at 9 bases. V trimming: 4 bases; J trimming: 5 bases; junction bases outside the gene matches: 9. Germline assignment: CDR1 LNHDA and CDR2 SQIVND (reference sequence). The CDR3 extends over 15 amino acids. The CDR3 protein is CASSTLQGATDEQYF. The DNA of the CDR3 is TGTGCCAGTAGTACCCTACAGGGGGCCACGGACGAGCAGTACTTC.

V gene TRBV9 combines with J gene TRBJ2-1; maybe TRBD2 (5 bases). The CDR3 totals 15 residues. Germline V gene lookup returns CDR1 SGDLS and CDR2 YYNGEE. Trimming removed 1 base at V and 5 bases at J, with 13 bases between. CDR3 residues: CASSVSSRPDNEQFF. CDR3 nucleotide sequence: TGTGCCAGCAGCGTATCTAGCCGCCCGGACAATGAGCAGTTCTTC. Full variable domain (missing parts from reference TRBV9 and TRBJ2-1): DSGVTQTPKHLITATGQRVTLRCSPRSGDLSVYWYQQSLDQGLQFLIQYYNGEERAKGNILERFSAQQFPDLHSELNLSSLELGDSALYFCASSVSSRPDNEQFFGPGTRLTVL.

This sequence joins TRBV10-3 and TRBJ2-7; no firm D call. V gave up 0 bases and J gave up 5 bases, with 8 bases separating them. Germline loops: CDR1 ENHRY, CDR2 SYGVKD. The CDR3 is made up of 13 amino acids. CDR3 nucleotides: TGTGCCATCAGTGAGTCGACGAGCGACGAGCAGTACTTC. Amino acid sequence: CAISESTSDEQYF.

The chain uses TRBV11-2 and TRBJ2-5; 12 bases agree with TRBD2. Germline V gene data show CDR1 as SGHAT and CDR2 as FQNNGV. CDR3 size: 15 residues. The trim removed 2 bases at V and 6 bases at J, leaving 4 bases unmatched. Here the CDR3 DNA reads TGTGCCAGCAGCTTAATACTAGCGGGAGGACAGACCCAGTACTTC. This sequence encodes CASSLILAGGQTQYF. The full variable domain, its missing parts supplied by reference TRBV11-2 and TRBJ2-5, is EAGVAQSPRYKIIEKRQSVAFWCNPISGHATLYWYQQILGQGPKLLIQFQNNGVVDDSQLPKDRFSAERLKGVDSTLKIQPAKLEDSAVYLCASSLILAGGQTQYFGPGTRLLVL.

The V and J genes are TRBV28 and TRBJ1-2; 12 positions agree with TRBD1. The CDR3 is 15 residues long. With 6 bases clipped from V and 6 bases from J, the junction kept 8 bases outside the gene matches. Germline CDR1 and CDR2: MDHEN and SYDVKM. The DNA of the CDR3 is TGTGCCAGCAGGTCGCCGGGACAGGGGGCCCATGGCTACACCTTC. The encoded protein is CASRSPGQGAHGYTF.